The sample holds a few counts of the clone carrying this T cell receptor beta chain. TCRdb's table, derived via immunoSEQ multiplex PCR, lists solely in-frame clones and lacks some. Of some 320,000 clones listed, about 92% are singletons. This entry is derived from a study of blood T cell repertoires in COVID-19. From germline, CDR1 is GTSNPN and CDR2 SVGIG (reference sequence). The CDR3 has 13 residues. V was cut by 1 base and J by 3 bases, with 9 bases left in between. Sequencing was performed on PBMCs or T cells enriched from blood (not recorded which). This rearrangement joins TRBV30 to TRBJ1-1, with TRBD1 as a possible D gene (5 bases). The source of this sequence is a man between 60 and 75 years old who had recovered from COVID-19. The CDR3 loop reads CAWSEQGYTEAFF. DNA of the CDR3: TGTGCCTGGAGTGAGCAGGGTTACACTGAAGCTTTCTTT.